What follows are 3 T cell receptor beta chains derived from one specimen sequenced in a study of blood T cells in healthy people across ages. Together with a sample-barcoded 5' primer, a J-beta primer mix was included in a second PCR lasting about 7 to 11 cycles. From the 5' RACE reads, TCRdb called clonotypes with MiXCR, one entry per CDR3 protein. The sample contains around 970,000 distinct CDR3 sequences, just over 50% of which appear only once. Source material: blood. The receptor set was obtained from a woman aged 55-70 years in good health.

This clonotype showed up just a few times. The chain employs TRBV7-2 and TRBJ2-5, with a possible D match to TRBD2 (7 bases). The V gene lost 3 bases and the J gene lost 5 bases, with 13 bases spanning the gap. There are 14 residues in the CDR3. Per the germline V gene, CDR1 is SGHTA and CDR2 is FQGNSA. CDR3 sequence: CASSFGGAGETQYF. CDR3 nucleotides: TGTGCCAGCAGCTTTGGGGGGGCGGGTGAGACCCAGTACTTC.

V usage is TRBV20-1 and J usage is TRBJ2-1; the match to TRBD2 covers 9 bases. V gave up 0 bases and J gave up 7 bases; unmatched junction bases: 13. This CDR3 region has 17 residues. Germline-derived CDR1 and CDR2 are DFQATT and SNEGSKA (reference sequence). CDR3 amino acids: CSARDPSVAGVRNEQFF. CDR3 bases: TGCAGTGCTAGAGATCCTTCGGTAGCGGGAGTAAGGAATGAGCAGTTCTTC.

In the case of this clonotype: A read error may account for a junction end that differs from germline. The chain carries TRBV6-5 and TRBJ2-7; D possibly corresponds to TRBD1 (6 bases). The CDR3 is made up of 13 amino acids. In germline, CDR1 is MNHEY, CDR2 SVGAGI. This CDR3 is CASAGASSYVQYF. The DNA for the CDR3 is TGTGCCAGCGCAGGGGCGAGCTCCTACGTGCAGTACTTC.